This TCR beta chain comes out of a study of blood T cells in healthy people across ages. This CDR3 comprises 15 residues. Germline CDR1 reads SEHNR; CDR2 reads FQNEAQ (reference sequence). Findings of the study overall: Per million T cells, TCR beta diversity dropped roughly linearly as age increased. The percentage of naive T cells correlated strongly with TCR beta diversity.

Combining a sample-barcoded 5' primer with a J-beta primer mix, a second PCR ran for roughly 6 to 12 cycles. With 12 random nucleotides, a template-switch adaptor tagged each individual cDNA molecule. TCRdb re-derived calls from the 5' RACE reads in MiXCR, one entry per CDR3 protein. The data contain more than 450,000 distinct CDR3 sequences, about a quarter of them singletons. On this clonotype: Its antigen is currently unknown.

Another study also made use of these data, one on T cells of mothers and their children. From that report: Donors were three healthy Caucasian mothers and their six children.

The clonotype originates from a boy between 2 and 15 years old in good health. Sequenced sample: blood. V gene TRBV7-9 combines with J gene TRBJ2-1; 11 positions match TRBD1. The J call is doubtful: the DNA matches TRBJ2-5 better. The CDR3 loop is CASSLGTGGSETQYF. In nucleotides, the CDR3 is TGTGCCAGCAGCTTAGGGACAGGGGGCTCGGAGACCCAGTACTTC.